This T cell receptor beta chain was identified during a study of coeliac disease. Study context: Coeliac patients had active, refractory type I, or gluten-free-diet-controlled disease. Study observations and caveats: Intraepithelial and lamina propria fractions were not highly pure. In active celiac disease, intraepithelial and lamina propria TRB and TRG repertoires were less clonal than controls.

With 1 base clipped from V and 0 bases from J, the junction kept 2 bases outside the gene matches. CDR3 length equals 17 residues. Germline V lookup: CDR1 MGHRA, CDR2 YSYEKL. This table comes from immunoSEQ multiplex PCR, and its TCRdb copy is limited to in-frame clones, with some not included. The table shows thousands of clones, with around 70% occurring only once. This clone occurred a few times. No antigen is known for it. The V gene is TRBV4-1, the J gene TRBJ1-6; 8 nucleotides match TRBD1. This receptor was identified in a man aged 25 to 40 with celiac disease. The sequencing input was lamina propria lymphocytes from the gut. This CDR3 reads CASSQVTGGSYNSPLHF. CDR3 DNA sequence: TGCGCCAGCAGCCAAGTTACAGGGGGCTCCTATAATTCACCCCTCCACTTT.